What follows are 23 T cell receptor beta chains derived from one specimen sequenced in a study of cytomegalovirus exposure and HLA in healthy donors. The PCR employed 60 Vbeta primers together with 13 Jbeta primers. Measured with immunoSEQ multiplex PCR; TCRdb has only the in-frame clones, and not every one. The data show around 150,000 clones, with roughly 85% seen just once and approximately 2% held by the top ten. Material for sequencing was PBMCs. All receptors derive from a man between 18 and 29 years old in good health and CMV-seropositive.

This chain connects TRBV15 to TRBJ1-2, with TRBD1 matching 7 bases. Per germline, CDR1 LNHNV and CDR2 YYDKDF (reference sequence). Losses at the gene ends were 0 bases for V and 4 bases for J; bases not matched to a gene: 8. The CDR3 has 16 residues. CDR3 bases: TGTGCCACCAGCAGAGATGATAGGGGGCTGATCTATGGCTACACCTTC. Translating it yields CATSRDDRGLIYGYTF.

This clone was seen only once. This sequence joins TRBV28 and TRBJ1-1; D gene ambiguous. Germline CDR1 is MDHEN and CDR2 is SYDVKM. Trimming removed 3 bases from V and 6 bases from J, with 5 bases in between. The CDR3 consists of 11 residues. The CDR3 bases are TGTGCCAGCAGTTTCGGGGCTGAAGCTTTCTTT. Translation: CASSFGAEAFF.

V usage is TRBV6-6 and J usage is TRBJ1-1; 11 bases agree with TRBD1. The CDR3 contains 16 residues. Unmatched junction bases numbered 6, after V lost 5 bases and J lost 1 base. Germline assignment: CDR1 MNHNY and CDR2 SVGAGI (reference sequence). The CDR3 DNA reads TGTGCCAGCAGTCTTCAAGGACAGGGGGCGAACACTGAAGCTTTCTTT. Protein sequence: CASSLQGQGANTEAFF.

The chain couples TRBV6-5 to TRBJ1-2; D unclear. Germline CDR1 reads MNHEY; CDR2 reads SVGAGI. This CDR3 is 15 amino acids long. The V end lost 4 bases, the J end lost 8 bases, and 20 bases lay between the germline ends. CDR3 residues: CASSSSDGSIGGYTF. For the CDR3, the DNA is TGTGCCAGCAGTTCATCCGACGGGTCCATCGGGGGCTACACCTTC.

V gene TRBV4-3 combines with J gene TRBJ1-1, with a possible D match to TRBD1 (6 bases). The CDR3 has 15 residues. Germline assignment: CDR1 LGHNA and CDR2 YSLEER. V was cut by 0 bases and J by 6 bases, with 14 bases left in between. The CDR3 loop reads CASSQEGGVMAEAFF. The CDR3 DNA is TGCGCCAGCAGCCAAGAAGGGGGAGTTATGGCTGAAGCTTTCTTT.

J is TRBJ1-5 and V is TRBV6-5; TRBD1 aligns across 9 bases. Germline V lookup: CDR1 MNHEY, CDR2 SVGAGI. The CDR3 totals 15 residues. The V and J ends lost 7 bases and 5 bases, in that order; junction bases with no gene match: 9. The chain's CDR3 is CASIKQGAFYQPQHF. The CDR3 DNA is TGTGCCAGCATTAAACAGGGGGCTTTTTATCAGCCCCAGCATTTT.

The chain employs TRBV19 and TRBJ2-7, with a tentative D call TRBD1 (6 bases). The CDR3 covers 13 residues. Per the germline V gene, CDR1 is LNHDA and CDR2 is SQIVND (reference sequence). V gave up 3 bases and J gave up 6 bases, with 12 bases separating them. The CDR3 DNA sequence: TGTGCCAGTAGTATCGGTACAGGGTCCGAGCAGTACTTC. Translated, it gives CASSIGTGSEQYF.

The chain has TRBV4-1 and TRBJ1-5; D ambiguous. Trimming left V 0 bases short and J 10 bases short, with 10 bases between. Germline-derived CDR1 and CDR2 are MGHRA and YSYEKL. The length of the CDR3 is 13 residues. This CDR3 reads CASSQDQMTPQHF. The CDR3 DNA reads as TGCGCCAGCAGCCAAGATCAAATGACTCCCCAGCATTTT.

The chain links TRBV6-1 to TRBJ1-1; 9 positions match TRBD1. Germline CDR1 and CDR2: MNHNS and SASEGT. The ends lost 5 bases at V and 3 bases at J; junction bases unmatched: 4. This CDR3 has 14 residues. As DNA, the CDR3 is TGTGCCAGCAGTAGAGGACAGGGGTACACTGAAGCTTTCTTT. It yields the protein CASSRGQGYTEAFF.

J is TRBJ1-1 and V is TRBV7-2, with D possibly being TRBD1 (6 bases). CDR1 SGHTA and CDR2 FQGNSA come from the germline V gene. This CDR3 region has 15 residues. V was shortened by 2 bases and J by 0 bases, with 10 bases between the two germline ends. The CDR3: CASSLQGIMNTEAFF. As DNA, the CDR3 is TGTGCCAGCAGCTTACAGGGGATAATGAACACTGAAGCTTTCTTT.

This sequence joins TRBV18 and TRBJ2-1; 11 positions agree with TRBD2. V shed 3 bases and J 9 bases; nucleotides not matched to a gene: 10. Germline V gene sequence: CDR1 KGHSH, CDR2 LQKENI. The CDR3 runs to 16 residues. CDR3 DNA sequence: TGTGCCAGCTCACCCCGTGGTAGCGGGGGGGCAGGTGAGCAGTTCTTC. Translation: CASSPRGSGGAGEQFF.

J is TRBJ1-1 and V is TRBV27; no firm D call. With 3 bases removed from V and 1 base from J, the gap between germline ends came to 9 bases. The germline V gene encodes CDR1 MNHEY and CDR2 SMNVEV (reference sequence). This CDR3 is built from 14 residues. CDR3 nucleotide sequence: TGTGCCAGCAGTTTCTCCGGAGCGAACACTGAAGCTTTCTTT. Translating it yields CASSFSGANTEAFF.

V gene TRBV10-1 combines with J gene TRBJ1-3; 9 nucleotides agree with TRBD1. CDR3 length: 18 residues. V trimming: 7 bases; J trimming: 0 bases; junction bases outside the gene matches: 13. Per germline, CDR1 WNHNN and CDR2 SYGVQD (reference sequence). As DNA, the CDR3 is TGCGCCAGCACGGGACAGGGCTCCAAAAGAGTCTCTGGAAACACCATATATTTT. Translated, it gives CASTGQGSKRVSGNTIYF.

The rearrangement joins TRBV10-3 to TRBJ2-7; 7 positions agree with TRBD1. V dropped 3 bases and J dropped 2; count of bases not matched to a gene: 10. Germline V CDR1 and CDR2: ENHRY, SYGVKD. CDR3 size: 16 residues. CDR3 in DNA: TGTGCCATCAGTGACCTTCCGGGACAGAATACCTACGAGCAGTACTTC. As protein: CAISDLPGQNTYEQYF.

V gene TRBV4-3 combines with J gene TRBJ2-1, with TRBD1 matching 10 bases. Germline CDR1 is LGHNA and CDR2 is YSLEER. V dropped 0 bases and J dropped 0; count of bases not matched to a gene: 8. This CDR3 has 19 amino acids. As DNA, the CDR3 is TGCGCCAGCAGCCAAGATGGGACAGGGGTCGGTAGCTCCTACAATGAGCAGTTCTTC. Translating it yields CASSQDGTGVGSSYNEQFF.

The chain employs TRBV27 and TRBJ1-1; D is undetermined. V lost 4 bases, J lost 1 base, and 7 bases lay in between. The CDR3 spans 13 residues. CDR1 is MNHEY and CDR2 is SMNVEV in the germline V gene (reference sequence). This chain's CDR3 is CASSSLPNTEAFF. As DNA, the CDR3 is TGTGCCAGCAGTTCCCTTCCGAACACTGAAGCTTTCTTT.

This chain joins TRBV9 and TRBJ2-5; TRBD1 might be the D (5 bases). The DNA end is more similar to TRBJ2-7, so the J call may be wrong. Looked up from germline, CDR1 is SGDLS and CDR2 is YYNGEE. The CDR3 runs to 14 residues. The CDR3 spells CASSVSGGTGEQYF. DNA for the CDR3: TGTGCCAGCAGCGTATCTGGCGGTACAGGCGAGCAGTACTTC.

Here the CDR3 reads CASSFGTGSKPQHF. The CDR3 nucleotides are TGTGCCAGCAGCTTTGGAACAGGGTCCAAGCCCCAGCATTTT. The chain employs TRBV7-2 and TRBJ1-5, with a tentative D call TRBD1 (6 bases). The CDR3 is 14 amino acids. Trimming took 3 bases from V and 8 from J, leaving 14 bases between them. The germline V gene has CDR1 SGHTA and CDR2 FQGNSA.

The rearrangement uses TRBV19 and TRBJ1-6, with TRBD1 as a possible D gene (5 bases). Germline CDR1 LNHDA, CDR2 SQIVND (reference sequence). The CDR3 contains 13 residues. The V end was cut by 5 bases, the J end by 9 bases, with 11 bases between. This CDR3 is CASSEVGLSPLHF. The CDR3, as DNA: TGTGCCAGTAGTGAGGTGGGGCTTTCACCCCTCCACTTT.

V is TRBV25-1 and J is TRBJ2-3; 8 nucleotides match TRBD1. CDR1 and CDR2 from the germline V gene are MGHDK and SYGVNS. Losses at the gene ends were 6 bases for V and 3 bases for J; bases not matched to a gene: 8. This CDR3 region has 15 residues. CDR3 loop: CASRWTRTGTDTQYF. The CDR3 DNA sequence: TGTGCCAGCAGATGGACTCGGACAGGGACAGATACGCAGTATTTT.

The CDR3, as DNA: TGCACCTTGAGGGGGAGTGAAAGACATGGCTACACCTTC. Protein sequence: CTLRGSERHGYTF. J is TRBJ1-2 and V is TRBV29-1; TRBD1 is a possible D gene (6 bases). Germline V gives CDR1 SQVTM, CDR2 ANQGSEA. The CDR3 is 13 amino acids.

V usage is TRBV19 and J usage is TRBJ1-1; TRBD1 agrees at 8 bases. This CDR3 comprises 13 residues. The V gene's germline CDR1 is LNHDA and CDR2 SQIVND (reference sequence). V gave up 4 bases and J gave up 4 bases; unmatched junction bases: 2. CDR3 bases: TGTGCCAGTAGTAATCAGGGGGCCACTGAAGCTTTCTTT. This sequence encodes CASSNQGATEAFF.

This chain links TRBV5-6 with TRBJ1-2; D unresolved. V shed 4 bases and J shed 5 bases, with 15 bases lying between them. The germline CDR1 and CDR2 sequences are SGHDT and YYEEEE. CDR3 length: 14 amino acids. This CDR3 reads CASSPPGKIYGYTF. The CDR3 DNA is TGTGCCAGCAGCCCACCCGGGAAAATATATGGCTACACCTTC.